Reported below is one T cell receptor beta chain. Germline is not matched at one junction end, which may reflect a read error. A modified ARM-PCR protocol with three rounds of nested PCR amplified TCRbeta. TCRdb recomputed calls from the multiplex PCR reads with MiXCR, one row per CDR3 protein. The table shows about 110,000 distinct CDR3 sequences, with roughly 80% occurring only once. Germline V gives CDR1 LGHNT, CDR2 FRNRAP. This CDR3 has 18 residues. The record originates from a study of tumor and adjacent non-tumor tissue in lung cancer. Study details: The cohort had around twelve adenocarcinoma, a couple of squamous cell and 1 small cell patients. Samples averaged roughly 4 million productive TCRbeta reads each.

This sample's RNA came from whole unsorted tissue. Sequencing used lung tumor tissue. The sequence came from a woman aged 55-69 years with non-small cell lung cancer. J is TRBJ1-5 and V is TRBV12-5; 9 nucleotides line up with TRBD1. The chain's CDR3 is CASGLVPLTGTGNQPQHF. CDR3 coding DNA: TGCGCTAGTGGTTTGGTACCTCTTACCGGGACAGGGAATCAGCCCCAGCATTTT.